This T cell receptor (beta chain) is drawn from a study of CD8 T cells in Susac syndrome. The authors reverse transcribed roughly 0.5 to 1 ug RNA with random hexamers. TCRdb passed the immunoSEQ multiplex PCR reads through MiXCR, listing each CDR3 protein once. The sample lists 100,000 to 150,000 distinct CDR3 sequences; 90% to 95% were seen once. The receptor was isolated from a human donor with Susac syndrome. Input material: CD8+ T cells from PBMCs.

The DNA of the CDR3 is TGTGCCAGCTCATCCGACCCGGCAGGAGCTTTCTTT. This translates into CASSSDPAGAFF. The J gene is TRBJ1-1, the V gene TRBV18; D unclear. Trimming took 5 bases from V and 10 from J, leaving 14 bases between them. Per germline, CDR1 KGHSH and CDR2 LQKENI. This CDR3 is 12 amino acids long.